The source of this T cell receptor beta chain is a study of beta chain features in type 1 diabetes. Study-wide context: Regarding age, gender and cell yields, patients proved similar to healthy donors. General study results and limits: Type 1 diabetes patients had TCRB CDR3s that were shorter (moderately but significantly so) in all four CD4+ subsets.

Trimming stripped 4 bases from V and 8 bases from J, with 15 bases between. Germline V lookup: CDR1 KGHSH, CDR2 LQKENI. The CDR3 length is 15 residues. Of the isolated RNA, all was reverse transcribed, and so the sequenced material was expressed TCRB transcripts. Clones were sequenced by immunoSEQ multiplex PCR, and TCRdb holds only the in-frame ones, with some missing. The sample lists 200,000 to 300,000 clones, approximately 10% occurring once. This clone was counted a few times. Its specificity is unknown. The receptor was isolated from a man aged 25-45 years with type 1 diabetes. The chain uses TRBV18 and TRBJ1-6; D gene uncertain. The sample was naive CD4+ T cells from blood. CDR3 region: CASSHTEVEDSPLHF. For the CDR3, the DNA is TGTGCCAGCTCACACACAGAGGTGGAGGATTCACCCCTCCACTTT.